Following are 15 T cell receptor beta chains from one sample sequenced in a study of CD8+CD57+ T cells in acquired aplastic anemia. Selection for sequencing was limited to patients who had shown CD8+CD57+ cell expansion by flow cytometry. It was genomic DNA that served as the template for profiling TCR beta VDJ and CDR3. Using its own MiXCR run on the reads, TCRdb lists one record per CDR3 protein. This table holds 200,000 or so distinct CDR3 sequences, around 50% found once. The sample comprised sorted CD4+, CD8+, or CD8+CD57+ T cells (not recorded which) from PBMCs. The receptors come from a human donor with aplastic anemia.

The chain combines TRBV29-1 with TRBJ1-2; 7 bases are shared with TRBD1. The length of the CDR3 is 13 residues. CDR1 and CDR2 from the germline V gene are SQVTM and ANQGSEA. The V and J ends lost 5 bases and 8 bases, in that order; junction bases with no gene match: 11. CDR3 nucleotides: TGCAGCGTTTACACAGGGGACAATGGGGGCTACACCTTC. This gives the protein CSVYTGDNGGYTF.

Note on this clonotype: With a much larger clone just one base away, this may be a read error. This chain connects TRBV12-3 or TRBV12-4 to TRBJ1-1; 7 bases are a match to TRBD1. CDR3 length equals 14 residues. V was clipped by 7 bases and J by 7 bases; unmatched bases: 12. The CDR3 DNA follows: TGTGCCAGCAACCCTTTCTTGGGACAGCATGAAGCTTTCTTT. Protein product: CASNPFLGQHEAFF.

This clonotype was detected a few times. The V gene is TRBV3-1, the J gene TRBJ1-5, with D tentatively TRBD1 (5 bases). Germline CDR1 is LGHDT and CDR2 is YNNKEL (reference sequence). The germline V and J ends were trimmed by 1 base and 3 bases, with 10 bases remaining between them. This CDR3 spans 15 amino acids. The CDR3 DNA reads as TGTGCCAGCAGCCAAGGGGGGGATTCCAATCAGCCCCAGCATTTT. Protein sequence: CASSQGGDSNQPQHF.

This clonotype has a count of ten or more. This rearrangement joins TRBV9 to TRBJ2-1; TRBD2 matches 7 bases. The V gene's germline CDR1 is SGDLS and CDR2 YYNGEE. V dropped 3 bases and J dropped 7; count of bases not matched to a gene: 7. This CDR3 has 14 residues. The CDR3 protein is CASSGWEGWNEQFF. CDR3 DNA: TGTGCCAGCAGCGGGTGGGAGGGTTGGAATGAGCAGTTCTTC. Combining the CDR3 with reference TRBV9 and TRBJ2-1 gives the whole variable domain DSGVTQTPKHLITATGQRVTLRCSPRSGDLSVYWYQQSLDQGLQFLIQYYNGEERAKGNILERFSAQQFPDLHSELNLSSLELGDSALYFCASSGWEGWNEQFFGPGTRLTVL.

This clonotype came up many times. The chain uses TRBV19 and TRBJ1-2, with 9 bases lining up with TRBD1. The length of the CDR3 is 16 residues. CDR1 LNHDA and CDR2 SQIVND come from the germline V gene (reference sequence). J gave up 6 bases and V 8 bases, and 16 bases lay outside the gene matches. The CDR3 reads CASRNPYRGRRDGYTF. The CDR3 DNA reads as TGTGCCAGTCGAAACCCGTACAGGGGGCGACGCGATGGCTACACCTTC.

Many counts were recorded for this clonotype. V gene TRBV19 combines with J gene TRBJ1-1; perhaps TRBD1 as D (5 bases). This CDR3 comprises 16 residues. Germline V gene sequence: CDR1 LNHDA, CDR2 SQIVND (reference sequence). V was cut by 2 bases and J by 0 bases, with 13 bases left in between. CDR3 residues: CASSILTGRLNTEAFF. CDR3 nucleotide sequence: TGTGCCAGTAGTATACTTACAGGTCGATTGAACACTGAAGCTTTCTTT.

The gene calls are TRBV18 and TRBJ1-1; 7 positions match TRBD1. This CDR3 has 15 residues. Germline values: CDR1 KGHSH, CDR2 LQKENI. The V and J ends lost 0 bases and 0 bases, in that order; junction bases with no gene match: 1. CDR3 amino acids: CASSPPGQLNTEAFF. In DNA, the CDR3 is TGTGCCAGCTCACCACCGGGACAGCTGAACACTGAAGCTTTCTTT.

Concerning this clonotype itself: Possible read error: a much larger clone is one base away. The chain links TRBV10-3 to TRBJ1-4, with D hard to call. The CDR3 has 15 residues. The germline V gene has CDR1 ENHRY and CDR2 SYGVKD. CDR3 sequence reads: CASSEIWEISEKLFF. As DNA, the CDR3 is TGTGCCAGCAGTGAAATTTGGGAGATCAGTGAAAAACTGTTTTTT.

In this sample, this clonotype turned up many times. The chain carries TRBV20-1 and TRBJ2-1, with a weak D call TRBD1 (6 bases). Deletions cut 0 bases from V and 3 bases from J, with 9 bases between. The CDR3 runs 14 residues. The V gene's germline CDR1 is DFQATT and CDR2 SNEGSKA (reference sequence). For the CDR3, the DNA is TGCAGTGCTAGAGAGGGACATTTCTACAATGAGCAGTTCTTC. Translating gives CSAREGHFYNEQFF.

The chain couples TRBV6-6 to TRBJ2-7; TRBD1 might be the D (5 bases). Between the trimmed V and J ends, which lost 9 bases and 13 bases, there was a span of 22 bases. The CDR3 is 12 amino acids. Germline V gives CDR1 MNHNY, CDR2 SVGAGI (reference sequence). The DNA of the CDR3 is TGTGCCAGTGGGCAGGGTTTGGAAGCCCACTACTTC. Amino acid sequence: CASGQGLEAHYF.

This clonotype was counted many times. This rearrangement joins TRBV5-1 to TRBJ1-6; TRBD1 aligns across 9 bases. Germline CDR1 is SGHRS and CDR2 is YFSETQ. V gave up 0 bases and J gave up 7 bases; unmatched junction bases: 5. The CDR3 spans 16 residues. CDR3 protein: CASSLAGGQGNSPLHF. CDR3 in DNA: TGCGCCAGCAGCTTGGCGGGCGGACAGGGGAATTCACCCCTCCACTTT.

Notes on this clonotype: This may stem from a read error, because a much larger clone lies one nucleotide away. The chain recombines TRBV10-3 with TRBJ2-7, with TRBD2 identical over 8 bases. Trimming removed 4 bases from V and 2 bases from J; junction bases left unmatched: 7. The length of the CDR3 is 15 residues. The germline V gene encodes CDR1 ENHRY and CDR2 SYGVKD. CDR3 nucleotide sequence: TGTGCCATCAGTGGGTCGGGGGGGTTCACCTACGAGCAGTACTTC. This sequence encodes CAISGSGGFTYEQYF.

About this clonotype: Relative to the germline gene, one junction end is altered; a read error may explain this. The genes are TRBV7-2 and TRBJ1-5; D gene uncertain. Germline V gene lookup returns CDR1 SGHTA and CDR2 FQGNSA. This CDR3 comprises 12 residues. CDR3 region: CASGLTQAPQHF. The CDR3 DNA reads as TGCGCCAGCGGCCTGACGCAGGCGCCCCAGCATTTT.

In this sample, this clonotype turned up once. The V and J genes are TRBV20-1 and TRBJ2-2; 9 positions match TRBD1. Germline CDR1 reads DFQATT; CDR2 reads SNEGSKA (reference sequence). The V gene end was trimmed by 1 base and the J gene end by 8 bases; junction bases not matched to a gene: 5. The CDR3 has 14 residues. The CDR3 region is CSARVTGGGGELFF. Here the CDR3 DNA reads TGCAGTGCTAGAGTGACAGGGGGAGGGGGGGAGCTGTTTTTT.

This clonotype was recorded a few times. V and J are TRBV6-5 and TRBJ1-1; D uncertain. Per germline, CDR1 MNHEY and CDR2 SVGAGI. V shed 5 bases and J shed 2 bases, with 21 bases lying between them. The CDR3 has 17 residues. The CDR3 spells CASSRHGEGDKNTEAFF. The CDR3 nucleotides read TGTGCCAGCAGTCGCCATGGGGAGGGAGACAAAAACACTGAAGCTTTCTTT.